Following are 24 T cell receptor beta chains from one sample sequenced in a study of OX40 agonist ivuxolimab in advanced cancers. The table came from immunoSEQ multiplex PCR; TCRdb's copy has only in-frame clones and leaves some out. The top ten hold 0.68% of the sample, which has about 67,000 clones, 85% seen once. The sample here was CD4+ or CD8+ T cells sorted from blood, taken in a trial of the OX40 agonist ivuxolimab. The receptors stem from an adult with an advanced solid tumor such as melanoma, head and neck, liver or kidney cancer.

V usage is TRBV19 and J usage is TRBJ2-7, with D unclear. Per germline, CDR1 LNHDA and CDR2 SQIVND (reference sequence). Deletions cut 3 bases from V and 0 bases from J, with 9 bases between. The CDR3 totals 14 residues. The CDR3 nucleotides read TGTGCCAGTAGTATCAGTGGCAGCTCCTACGAGCAGTACTTC. Amino acids: CASSISGSSYEQYF.

The chain joins TRBV5-6 to TRBJ1-6, with 7 bases identical to TRBD1. The CDR3 is made up of 17 amino acids. The ends lost 0 bases at V and 4 bases at J; junction bases unmatched: 7. Per germline, CDR1 SGHDT and CDR2 YYEEEE. This chain's CDR3 is CASSLGVGTAYNSPLHF. The CDR3 DNA reads as TGTGCCAGCAGCTTGGGGGTAGGGACAGCTTATAATTCACCCCTCCACTTT.

The chain carries TRBV27 and TRBJ1-4; tentative D call: TRBD1 (6 bases). Germline-derived CDR1 and CDR2 are MNHEY and SMNVEV (reference sequence). V was shortened by 5 bases and J by 7 bases, with 14 bases between the two germline ends. CDR3 length equals 14 residues. CDR3 protein: CASSQQGGAEKLFF. The CDR3 nucleotides are TGTGCCAGCAGTCAACAGGGCGGGGCTGAAAAACTGTTTTTT.

This chain links TRBV5-1 with TRBJ2-2, with TRBD1 matching 9 bases. V shed 4 bases and J 4 bases; nucleotides not matched to a gene: 5. The CDR3 is made up of 15 amino acids. Germline V gene sequence: CDR1 SGHRS, CDR2 YFSETQ. The CDR3 protein is CASSATGGLTGELFF. For the CDR3, the DNA is TGCGCCAGCAGCGCCACAGGGGGCCTCACCGGGGAGCTGTTTTTT. The whole variable domain, remainder taken from reference TRBV5-1 and TRBJ2-2, is KAGVTQTPRYLIKTRGQQVTLSCSPISGHRSVSWYQQTPGQGLQFLFEYFSETQRNKGNFPGRFSGRQFSNSRSEMNVSTLELGDSALYLCASSATGGLTGELFFGEGSRLTVL.

The chain carries TRBV18 and TRBJ2-1; D remains ambiguous. The CDR3 consists of 13 residues. V lost 6 bases to trimming and J lost 4 bases, with 10 bases between them. Germline V lookup: CDR1 KGHSH, CDR2 LQKENI. This CDR3 is CASSPDEYNEQFF. The CDR3 DNA sequence: TGTGCCAGCTCCCCAGACGAGTACAATGAGCAGTTCTTC.

The chain recombines TRBV7-9 with TRBJ2-3; possibly TRBD1 for D (6 bases). Trimming removed 5 bases at V and 1 base at J, with 19 bases between. CDR3 length: 17 residues. Germline-derived CDR1 and CDR2 are SEHNR and FQNEAQ (reference sequence). The CDR3 loop is CASSLIGGRRGTDTQYF. CDR3 DNA sequence: TGTGCCAGCAGCCTAATAGGGGGTAGACGGGGCACAGATACGCAGTATTTT.

The chain links TRBV7-9 to TRBJ1-5; D perhaps matches TRBD1 (5 bases). Germline CDR1 SEHNR, CDR2 FQNEAQ (reference sequence). V lost 6 bases and J lost 0, with 12 bases in between. The CDR3 sequence is 15 residues long. The CDR3 DNA reads as TGTGCCAGCAGTAGGGACGGTTATAGCAATCAGCCCCAGCATTTT. It translates to CASSRDGYSNQPQHF.

The chain couples TRBV27 to TRBJ2-7; 10 bases fit TRBD1. With 4 bases clipped from V and 3 bases from J, the junction kept 9 bases outside the gene matches. The CDR3 has 16 amino acids. CDR1 MNHEY and CDR2 SMNVEV come from the germline V gene (reference sequence). The CDR3 protein is CASSSSGQGGVYEQYF. CDR3 nucleotides: TGTGCCAGCAGTTCATCCGGACAGGGGGGGGTCTACGAGCAGTACTTC.

This clone has a handful of counts. The CDR3 protein is CASSILGARDTQYF. The DNA for the CDR3 is TGTGCCAGTAGTATCCTGGGGGCCAGAGATACGCAGTATTTT. The chain uses TRBV19 and TRBJ2-3; D is possibly TRBD1 (6 bases). The CDR3 runs 14 residues. Germline V gene data show CDR1 as LNHDA and CDR2 as SQIVND (reference sequence). The V and J ends lost 3 bases and 5 bases respectively, with 12 bases between them.

In its sample, this clone was seen once. V usage is TRBV2 and J usage is TRBJ2-3; tentatively, D is TRBD2 (5 bases). CDR1 and CDR2 (germline): SNHLY, FYNNEI. The length of the CDR3 is 14 residues. V shed 7 bases and J shed 3 bases, with 14 bases lying between them. The CDR3 DNA sequence: TGTGCCAGCATACTAGGGTCTACGACAGATACGCAGTATTTT. It encodes CASILGSTTDTQYF.

This clone has more than one count but fewer than ten. The rearrangement links TRBV5-1 to TRBJ1-1, with D uncertain. V lost 0 bases and J 1 base, leaving 7 bases between the germline ends. Looked up from germline, CDR1 is SGHRS and CDR2 is YFSETQ. The CDR3 covers 14 residues. The DNA for the CDR3 is TGCGCCAGCAGCTTGGTGTTGGAGAACACTGAAGCTTTCTTT. Its protein is CASSLVLENTEAFF.

In its sample, this clone was seen once. The chain uses TRBV6-5 and TRBJ1-5, with 7 bases lining up with TRBD1. With 6 bases clipped from V and 6 bases from J, the junction kept 2 bases outside the gene matches. The CDR3 runs 12 residues. CDR1 is MNHEY and CDR2 is SVGAGI in the germline V gene. The CDR3 DNA reads TGTGCCAGCAGGGAGGGGGCTCAGCCCCAGCATTTT. Its translation is CASREGAQPQHF.

The rearrangement joins TRBV2 to TRBJ1-2; D may be TRBD1 (5 bases). Germline-derived CDR1 and CDR2 are SNHLY and FYNNEI. The ends were cut back, 6 bases at V and 3 bases at J, with 11 bases in the middle. CDR3 length: 13 residues. In DNA form, the CDR3 reads TGTGCCAGCAGCGCTGACAGCTACTATGGCTACACCTTC. This codes for CASSADSYYGYTF.

The chain combines TRBV6-5 with TRBJ2-3; 11 bases are shared with TRBD1. Germline trimming cut 5 bases from V and 2 bases from J; bases unmatched to any gene: 3. Germline CDR1 MNHEY, CDR2 SVGAGI. The CDR3 length is 15 residues. CDR3 DNA: TGTGCCAGCAGTCGGGACAGGGGGATCACAGATACGCAGTATTTT. This sequence encodes CASSRDRGITDTQYF.

This chain joins TRBV9 and TRBJ2-6; 9 bases align to TRBD1. V lost 2 bases to trimming and J lost 0 bases; unmatched junction nucleotides: 6. Germline CDR1 is SGDLS and CDR2 is YYNGEE. The CDR3 has 18 residues. The CDR3 region is CASSVWDRANSGANVLTF. The CDR3 DNA is TGTGCCAGCAGCGTCTGGGACAGGGCGAACTCTGGGGCCAACGTCCTGACTTTC. Together with reference TRBV9 and TRBJ2-6, the CDR3 gives the full variable domain: DSGVTQTPKHLITATGQRVTLRCSPRSGDLSVYWYQQSLDQGLQFLIQYYNGEERAKGNILERFSAQQFPDLHSELNLSSLELGDSALYFCASSVWDRANSGANVLTFGAGSRLTVL.

A single count supports this clone. This chain uses TRBV2 with TRBJ1-4; 7 positions match TRBD1. The germline V gene has CDR1 SNHLY and CDR2 FYNNEI. CDR3 size: 13 residues. J lost 4 bases, V lost 11 bases, and 7 bases had no gene match. This chain's CDR3 is CAGRGHGNEKLFF. CDR3 bases: TGTGCCGGGAGGGGGCACGGTAATGAAAAACTGTTTTTT.

This clone showed up just a few times. The chain has TRBV7-8 and TRBJ1-4; D gene unclear. The CDR3 is made up of 12 amino acids. With 8 bases removed from V and 8 bases from J, the gap between germline ends came to 12 bases. CDR1 is SGHVS and CDR2 is FQNEAQ in the germline V gene. CDR3 region: CASCRRMEKLFF. Written as DNA, the CDR3 is TGTGCCAGCTGCAGACGGATGGAAAAACTGTTTTTT.

The J gene is TRBJ1-2, the V gene TRBV27; D possibly corresponds to TRBD1 (6 bases). CDR1 and CDR2 from the germline V gene are MNHEY and SMNVEV (reference sequence). V lost 6 bases, J lost 8 bases, and 16 bases lay in between. The CDR3 runs to 13 residues. CDR3 DNA sequence: TGTGCCAGCAGCCTCCAGGGGAGGAACGGCTACACCTTC. This encodes CASSLQGRNGYTF.

The genes are TRBV19 and TRBJ1-6; D remains ambiguous. Germline CDR1 and CDR2: LNHDA and SQIVND (reference sequence). The CDR3 has 15 amino acids. Between the trimmed V and J ends, which lost 6 bases and 3 bases, there was a span of 12 bases. CDR3 nucleotides: TGTGCCAGTAGCCGCATCTCCGACTATAATTCACCCCTCCACTTT. Protein sequence: CASSRISDYNSPLHF. Full variable domain (outside the CDR3, taken from reference TRBV19 and TRBJ1-6): DGGITQSPKYLFRKEGQNVTLSCEQNLNHDAMYWYRQDPGQGLRLIYYSQIVNDFQKGDIAEGYSVSREKKESFPLTVTSAQKNPTAFYLCASSRISDYNSPLHFGNGTRLTVT.

This clone has more than one count but fewer than ten. V gene TRBV5-1 combines with J gene TRBJ1-1; perhaps TRBD1 as D (6 bases). CDR1 and CDR2 from the germline V gene are SGHRS and YFSETQ. V was shortened by 3 bases and J by 1 base, with 16 bases between the two germline ends. The CDR3 is 16 residues long. Written as DNA, the CDR3 is TGCGCCAGCAGCTCCACGACAGGAGGGGGGAACACTGAAGCTTTCTTT. Translation gives CASSSTTGGGNTEAFF.

CDR3 residues: CASSPGQGEITF. The CDR3 coding sequence is TGTGCCAGCAGCCCCGGACAGGGAGAAATCACCTTC. The chain links TRBV9 to TRBJ1-2; 8 bases are shared with TRBD1. Per the germline V gene, CDR1 is SGDLS and CDR2 is YYNGEE. V lost 4 bases, J lost 13 bases, and 9 bases stayed unmatched. This CDR3 has 12 amino acids. Complete variable domain (other parts from reference TRBV9 and TRBJ1-2): DSGVTQTPKHLITATGQRVTLRCSPRSGDLSVYWYQQSLDQGLQFLIQYYNGEERAKGNILERFSAQQFPDLHSELNLSSLELGDSALYFCASSPGQGEITFGSGTRLTVV.

This clone was recorded once. The rearrangement links TRBV27 to TRBJ1-2, with a possible D match to TRBD1 (6 bases). This CDR3 comprises 14 residues. Germline assignment: CDR1 MNHEY and CDR2 SMNVEV (reference sequence). Between the trimmed V and J ends, which lost 6 bases and 4 bases, there was a span of 15 bases. The CDR3 protein is CASSPYSRGYGYTF. The DNA for the CDR3 is TGTGCCAGCAGCCCCTACAGCAGGGGCTATGGCTACACCTTC.

V and J are TRBV7-2 and TRBJ2-1; D possibly corresponds to TRBD2 (6 bases). V lost 3 bases and J lost 8, with 11 bases in between. There are 13 residues in the CDR3. Germline V gene sequence: CDR1 SGHTA, CDR2 FQGNSA. Written as DNA, the CDR3 is TGTGCCAGCAGCTTCGCCGGGGGTGATGAGCAGTTCTTC. It translates to CASSFAGGDEQFF.

This chain joins TRBV13 and TRBJ2-2; D perhaps matches TRBD1 (5 bases). The V gene lost 8 bases and the J gene lost 7 bases, with 17 bases spanning the gap. This CDR3 is built from 14 residues. Germline assignment: CDR1 PRHDT and CDR2 FYEKMQ (reference sequence). CDR3 nucleotides: TGTGCCAGCTCCAAGGGGTCCGGGCTCGGGGAGCTGTTTTTT. Translating it yields CASSKGSGLGELFF. Combining the CDR3 with reference TRBV13 and TRBJ2-2 gives the whole variable domain AAGVIQSPRHLIKEKRETATLKCYPIPRHDTVYWYQQGPGQDPQFLISFYEKMQSDKGSIPDRFSAQQFSDYHSELNMSSLELGDSALYFCASSKGSGLGELFFGEGSRLTVL.